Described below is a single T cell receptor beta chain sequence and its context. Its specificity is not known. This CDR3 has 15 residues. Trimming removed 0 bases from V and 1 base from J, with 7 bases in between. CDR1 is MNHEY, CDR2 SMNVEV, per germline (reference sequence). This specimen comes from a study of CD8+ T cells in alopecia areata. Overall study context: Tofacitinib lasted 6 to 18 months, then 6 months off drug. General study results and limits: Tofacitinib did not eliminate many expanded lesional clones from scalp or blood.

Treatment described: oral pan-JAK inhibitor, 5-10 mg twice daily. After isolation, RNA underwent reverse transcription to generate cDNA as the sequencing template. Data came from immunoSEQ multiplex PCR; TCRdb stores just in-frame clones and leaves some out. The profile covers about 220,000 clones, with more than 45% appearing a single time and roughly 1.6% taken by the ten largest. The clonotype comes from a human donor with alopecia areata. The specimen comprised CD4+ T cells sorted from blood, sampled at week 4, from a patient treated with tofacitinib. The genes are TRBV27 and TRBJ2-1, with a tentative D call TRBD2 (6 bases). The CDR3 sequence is CASSLSGGSYNEQFF. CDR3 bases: TGTGCCAGCAGTTTATCGGGGGGATCCTACAATGAGCAGTTCTTC.